The 32 T cell receptor beta chains below were found in one sample sequenced in a study of Graves' ophthalmopathy and Graves' hyperthyroidism. The authors amplified TCR beta CDR3 regions, and they did so from RNA transcripts for repertoire sequencing. HTBI primers were employed in first-round RT-PCR, then a second-round multiplex PCR followed. From the multiplex PCR reads, TCRdb called clonotypes with MiXCR, one entry per CDR3 protein. There are more than 1,000,000 distinct CDR3 sequences in the sample; less than 45% occur only once, and approximately 12% lies in the top ten. Specimen: peripheral blood or thyroid tissue (not recorded which). These receptors were obtained from an adult man with Graves' hyperthyroidism.

This clonotype was observed many times. The rearrangement joins TRBV5-1 to TRBJ1-6; D remains ambiguous. Germline loops: CDR1 SGHRS, CDR2 YFSETQ. V was shortened by 5 bases and J by 9 bases, with 15 bases between the two germline ends. This CDR3 comprises 14 residues. CDR3 bases: TGCGCCAGCAGGGGTAACCTACGGCCTTCACCCCTCCACTTT. It translates to CASRGNLRPSPLHF.

This clonotype came up a few times. DNA for the CDR3: TGTGCCAGCTCACCGGACGCGTACCAAGAGACCCAGTACTTC. The encoded protein is CASSPDAYQETQYF. This sequence joins TRBV18 and TRBJ2-5, with D unclear. With 3 bases removed from V and 0 bases from J, the gap between germline ends came to 8 bases. The CDR3 runs to 14 residues. Germline-derived CDR1 and CDR2 are KGHSH and LQKENI. The full variable domain, with the rest looked up from reference TRBV18 and TRBJ2-5, is NAGVMQNPRHLVRRRGQEARLRCSPMKGHSHVYWYRQLPEEGLKFMVYLQKENIIDESGMPKERFSAEFPKEGPSILRIQQVVRGDSAAYFCASSPDAYQETQYFGPGTRLLVL.

V gene TRBV12-3 or TRBV12-4 combines with J gene TRBJ1-2, with TRBD1 as a possible D gene (6 bases). Trimming took 5 bases from V and 4 from J, leaving 14 bases between them. The CDR3 has 14 amino acids. The CDR3 loop is CASSITGGAYGYTF. The CDR3 coding sequence is TGTGCCAGCAGTATAACGGGGGGCGCCTATGGCTACACCTTC.

This sequence joins TRBV7-9 and TRBJ2-5; perhaps TRBD2 as D (5 bases). Trimming stripped 8 bases from V and 0 bases from J, with 13 bases between. The CDR3 extends over 14 amino acids. Germline CDR1 and CDR2: SEHNR and FQNEAQ (reference sequence). The CDR3 is CASVPGINQETQYF. DNA of the CDR3: TGTGCCAGCGTACCGGGGATAAACCAAGAGACCCAGTACTTC.

This clonotype has ten or more counts. The CDR3 region has the DNA TGTGCCAGCAGTTACTCGACTAACGCCCTGAACACTGAAGCTTTCTTT. Its translation is CASSYSTNALNTEAFF. The chain has TRBV6-5 and TRBJ1-1; no clear D. The ends were cut back, 0 bases at V and 0 bases at J, with 11 bases in the middle. Per germline, CDR1 MNHEY and CDR2 SVGAGI. This CDR3 spans 16 amino acids.

With regard to this clonotype: Given a much more abundant clone one base away, this may be a read error. The chain uses TRBV7-8 and TRBJ1-1; D not resolved. Germline CDR1 SGHVS, CDR2 FQNEAQ. The ends were cut back, 4 bases at V and 8 bases at J, with 29 bases in the middle. CDR3 length equals 18 residues. The CDR3 nucleotides read TGTGCCAGCAGCTGCTCCGACAAACGATTTCTCCTTGCCCAAGAAGCTTTCTTT. Protein: CASSCSDKRFLLAQEAFF.

Note on this clonotype: At one boundary the junction diverges from the germline segment, which might be a read error. This chain joins TRBV11-2 and TRBJ2-5; D may match TRBD1 or TRBD2 (5 bases each). Looked up from germline, CDR1 is SGHAT and CDR2 is FQNNGV. This CDR3 has 12 amino acids. CDR3 in amino acids: CASSLEPGTRDF. The CDR3 nucleotides read TGTGCCAGCAGCTTAGAACCCGGGACCCGGGACTTC. Drawing the rest from reference TRBV11-2 and TRBJ2-5, the complete variable domain is EAGVAQSPRYKIIEKRQSVAFWCNPISGHATLYWYQQILGQGPKLLIQFQNNGVVDDSQLPKDRFSAERLKGVDSTLKIQPAKLEDSAVYLCASSLEPGTRDFGPGTRLLVL.

The V call is TRBV14, the J call TRBJ2-6; no clear D gene. Trimming stripped 5 bases from V and 0 bases from J, with 14 bases between. This CDR3 has 17 amino acids. Germline lookup yields CDR1 SGHDN and CDR2 FVKESK. CDR3 coding DNA: TGTGCCAGCAGCTCTCTAGGCAGAGCCTCTGGGGCCAACGTCCTGACTTTC. Its translation is CASSSLGRASGANVLTF. Full variable domain (outside the CDR3, taken from reference TRBV14 and TRBJ2-6): EAGVTQFPSHSVIEKGQTVTLRCDPISGHDNLYWYRRVMGKEIKFLLHFVKESKQDESGMPNNRFLAERTGGTYSTLKVQPAELEDSGVYFCASSSLGRASGANVLTFGAGSRLTVL.

V gene TRBV10-2 combines with J gene TRBJ2-3; D unclear. V was shortened by 3 bases and J by 5 bases, with 9 bases between the two germline ends. The CDR3 covers 13 residues. Looked up from germline, CDR1 is WSHSY and CDR2 is SAAADI. CDR3 nucleotide sequence: TGCGCCAGCAGTGACCGGTTCCAAGATACGCAGTATTTT. Translation gives CASSDRFQDTQYF.

This clonotype was seen ten or more times. The chain joins TRBV7-2 to TRBJ2-7; the D gene is possibly TRBD2 (5 bases). Trimming stripped 3 bases from V and 3 bases from J, with 12 bases between. The CDR3 extends over 14 amino acids. Germline assignment: CDR1 SGHTA and CDR2 FQGNSA. DNA of the CDR3: TGTGCCAGCAGCTTCCACAGAGGGAGCTACGAGCAGTACTTC. It translates to CASSFHRGSYEQYF.

This clonotype came up a few times. CDR3 loop: CASSQVLGYEQYF. The CDR3 DNA follows: TGTGCCAGCAGCCAAGTTCTAGGGTACGAGCAGTACTTC. This chain joins TRBV3-1 and TRBJ2-7; no clear D. Germline loops: CDR1 LGHDT, CDR2 YNNKEL (reference sequence). This CDR3 is 13 amino acids long. The germline V and J ends were trimmed by 1 base and 4 bases, with 8 bases remaining between them.

The chain couples TRBV28 to TRBJ2-7; D is perhaps TRBD1 (5 bases). This CDR3 contains 16 residues. Trimming removed 8 bases at V and 4 bases at J, with 24 bases between. In germline, CDR1 is MDHEN, CDR2 SYDVKM. The CDR3, as DNA: TGTGCCAGCCAGCAGTTTCCACCCTCGACAGAATACGAGCAGTACTTC. Encoded protein: CASQQFPPSTEYEQYF. Looking up the rest from reference TRBV28 and TRBJ2-7 gives the full variable domain: DVKVTQSSRYLVKRTGEKVFLECVQDMDHENMFWYRQDPGLGLRLIYFSYDVKMKEKGDIPEGYSVSREKKERFSLILESASTNQTSMYLCASQQFPPSTEYEQYFGPGTRLTVT.

The sample holds many counts of this clonotype. This sequence joins TRBV20-1 and TRBJ1-2; no reliable D call. Trimming took off 4 bases at V and 3 bases at J, with 6 bases between the two ends. CDR1 and CDR2 from the germline V gene are DFQATT and SNEGSKA (reference sequence). This CDR3 has 11 amino acids. CDR3 amino acids: CSANLDYGYTF. CDR3 in DNA: TGCAGTGCTAACCTCGACTATGGCTACACCTTC.

At least ten counts were recorded for this clonotype. The gene calls are TRBV7-2 and TRBJ1-4; maybe TRBD1 (5 bases). The CDR3 contains 15 residues. Germline lookup yields CDR1 SGHTA and CDR2 FQGNSA. V shed 1 base and J shed 6 bases, with 12 bases lying between them. CDR3 DNA sequence: TGTGCCAGCAGCTTAGACGGCAGGGTTGATGAAAAACTGTTTTTT. It codes for CASSLDGRVDEKLFF.

The gene calls are TRBV7-9 and TRBJ2-1, with 14 positions matching TRBD2. The ends lost 5 bases at V and 6 bases at J; junction bases unmatched: 3. This CDR3 has 15 amino acids. The germline V gene has CDR1 SEHNR and CDR2 FQNEAQ (reference sequence). The CDR3 region has the DNA TGTGCCAGCAGCGGACTAGCGGGAGGTCGCAATGAGCAGTTCTTC. As protein: CASSGLAGGRNEQFF.

Comments on this clonotype: The junction does not match germline at one end; this may be a read error. This chain joins TRBV24-1 and TRBJ1-1; D is unclear. This CDR3 is built from 13 residues. Germline CDR1 KGHDR, CDR2 SFDVKD. The CDR3 DNA sequence: TGTGCCACCAGTGATCCCGGGAACACTGAAGCTTCCTTT. Translation: CATSDPGNTEASF.

The table lists this clonotype with many counts. V and J are TRBV7-2 and TRBJ2-5, with unresolved D. This CDR3 has 12 residues. V was shortened by 3 bases and J by 4 bases, with 6 bases between the two germline ends. The germline CDR1 and CDR2 sequences are SGHTA and FQGNSA. The CDR3 coding sequence is TGTGCCAGCAGCTTCCCTCGAGAGACCCAGTACTTC. This sequence encodes CASSFPRETQYF.

This clonotype was seen more than once but under ten times. The V gene is TRBV2, the J gene TRBJ1-2; the D is unclear. V lost 6 bases to trimming and J lost 8 bases, with 19 bases between them. Germline V gene sequence: CDR1 SNHLY, CDR2 FYNNEI. CDR3 length: 14 residues. CDR3 nucleotide sequence: TGTGCCAGCAGCGCGACGGCCGGGATGGGCGGCTACACCTTC. Its protein is CASSATAGMGGYTF.

Notes on this clonotype: Being one base from a much bigger clone, this may be a read error. Written as DNA, the CDR3 is TGCAGTGGGTTAGTAGGGAACCAAGAGACCCAGTACTTC. This gives the protein CSGLVGNQETQYF. The gene calls are TRBV20-1 and TRBJ2-5; D not certain. This CDR3 has 13 amino acids. Germline V gene sequence: CDR1 DFQATT, CDR2 SNEGSKA (reference sequence). V was trimmed by 7 bases and J by 0 bases, leaving 12 bases between them.

The genes are TRBV15 and TRBJ2-5; 7 bases fit TRBD1. Germline CDR1 and CDR2: LNHNV and YYDKDF (reference sequence). This CDR3 has 13 amino acids. The V gene end was trimmed by 0 bases and the J gene end by 7 bases; junction bases not matched to a gene: 2. CDR3 sequence reads: CATSRDKGATQYF. The CDR3 nucleotides read TGTGCCACCAGCAGAGATAAGGGGGCGACCCAGTACTTC. Variable domain in full (rest from reference TRBV15 and TRBJ2-5): DAMVIQNPRYQVTQFGKPVTLSCSQTLNHNVMYWYQQKSSQAPKLLFHYYDKDFNNEADTPDNFQSRRPNTSFCFLDIRSPGLGDTAMYLCATSRDKGATQYFGPGTRLLVL.

This clonotype occurred many times. This rearrangement joins TRBV24-1 to TRBJ1-5, with D hard to call. CDR1 is KGHDR and CDR2 is SFDVKD in the germline V gene. Trimming stripped 2 bases from V and 3 bases from J, with 4 bases between. CDR3 length equals 13 residues. CDR3 sequence (DNA): TGTGCCACCAGTGATTCCGTCAATCAGCCCCAGCATTTT. It translates to CATSDSVNQPQHF.

This clonotype was counted between two and nine times. The rearrangement joins TRBV10-2 to TRBJ2-7, with unresolved D. There are 15 residues in the CDR3. V lost 2 bases and J 0 bases, leaving 11 bases between the germline ends. Per germline, CDR1 WSHSY and CDR2 SAAADI. This chain's CDR3 is CASSETRLSSYEQYF. As DNA, the CDR3 is TGCGCCAGCAGTGAGACACGCCTGAGCTCCTACGAGCAGTACTTC.

The J gene is TRBJ1-1, the V gene TRBV10-3, with 7 nucleotides matching TRBD1. The germline V gene encodes CDR1 ENHRY and CDR2 SYGVKD. CDR3 length equals 16 residues. After removal of 1 base from V and 1 base from J, the junction contained 6 bases not matched to a gene. CDR3 sequence (DNA): TGTGCCATCAGTGAGTTCGGGACAGCCAAGAACACTGAAGCTTTCTTT. This translates into CAISEFGTAKNTEAFF.

This clonotype has a handful of counts. The V and J genes are TRBV6-5 and TRBJ2-7; a weak D match, TRBD1 (6 bases). Germline assignment: CDR1 MNHEY and CDR2 SVGAGI. V lost 6 bases to trimming and J lost 3 bases, with 12 bases between them. This CDR3 contains 13 residues. The CDR3 reads CASRTGTYYEQYF. CDR3 bases: TGTGCCAGCAGGACCGGGACATACTACGAGCAGTACTTC.

The V and J genes are TRBV12-3 or TRBV12-4 and TRBJ1-2; D gene uncertain. The CDR3 spans 14 residues. Trimming cost V 3 bases and J 4 bases, with 12 bases left between them. CDR3 nucleotide sequence: TGTGCCAGCAGTTTGCCTGCCGAGGGCTATGGCTACACCTTC. Protein sequence: CASSLPAEGYGYTF.

This clonotype was seen at least ten times. The genes are TRBV19 and TRBJ1-5, with a weak D call TRBD1 (6 bases). The CDR3 sequence is 16 residues long. Per the germline V gene, CDR1 is LNHDA and CDR2 is SQIVND (reference sequence). V dropped 5 bases and J dropped 4 bases, with 18 bases sitting between them. In DNA, the CDR3 is TGTGCCAGTAGTTTGGGGGCGCGTGTCATAAATCAGCCCCAGCATTTT. This translates into CASSLGARVINQPQHF.

This clonotype has at least ten counts. The chain joins TRBV4-3 to TRBJ1-5; D gene unclear. Germline CDR1 LGHNA, CDR2 YSLEER. The length of the CDR3 is 15 residues. The V and J ends lost 3 bases and 0 bases respectively, with 9 bases between them. CDR3 nucleotide sequence: TGCGCCAGCAGCCATACACGGACTAGCAATCAGCCCCAGCATTTT. Its translation: CASSHTRTSNQPQHF.

V and J are TRBV7-9 and TRBJ1-2; no reliable D call. V shed 2 bases and J shed 4 bases, with 17 bases lying between them. CDR1 and CDR2 from the germline V gene are SEHNR and FQNEAQ (reference sequence). The CDR3 extends over 16 amino acids. CDR3 sequence: CASSLWAGGGSYGYTF. The CDR3 DNA reads TGTGCCAGCAGCTTATGGGCAGGTGGAGGATCCTATGGCTACACCTTC.

Many counts were recorded for this clonotype. This chain uses TRBV5-1 with TRBJ2-2, with D unresolved. V lost 0 bases to trimming and J lost 5 bases, with 11 bases between them. This CDR3 has 15 amino acids. Looked up from germline, CDR1 is SGHRS and CDR2 is YFSETQ. CDR3 loop: CASSLASGWTGELFF. For the CDR3, the DNA is TGCGCCAGCAGCTTGGCTAGTGGTTGGACCGGGGAGCTGTTTTTT.

The chain has TRBV5-1 and TRBJ2-7, with a possible D match to TRBD1 (6 bases). Trimming removed 6 bases from V and 2 bases from J, with 12 bases in between. CDR1 and CDR2 (germline): SGHRS, YFSETQ. There are 13 residues in the CDR3. The CDR3, as DNA: TGCGCCAGCATGGGGGCTAGTCCCTACGAGCAGTACTTC. Protein: CASMGASPYEQYF.

Points on this clonotype: The junction departs from germline at one end; a sequencing error may be responsible. The rearrangement joins TRBV10-3 to TRBJ2-5; TRBD1 matches at 7 bases. Germline values: CDR1 ENHRY, CDR2 SYGVKD. The CDR3 runs 11 residues. CDR3 sequence: CASSEVTGAIF. For the CDR3, the DNA is TGTGCCAGCAGTGAAGTCACAGGGGCCATCTTC.

This clonotype was counted many times. The chain joins TRBV7-9 to TRBJ2-7; 13 nucleotides agree with TRBD2. The CDR3 loop spans 16 amino acids. CDR1 is SEHNR and CDR2 is FQNEAQ in the germline V gene (reference sequence). V trimming: 1 base; J trimming: 5 bases; junction bases outside the gene matches: 5. CDR3 DNA: TGTGCCAGCAGCTTAGAGCGGACTAGCGGGAGCCACGAGCAGTACTTC. This codes for CASSLERTSGSHEQYF. Full variable domain (remainder filled in from reference TRBV7-9 and TRBJ2-7): DTGVSQNPRHKITKRGQNVTFRCDPISEHNRLYWYRQTLGQGPEFLTYFQNEAQLEKSRLLSDRFSAERPKGSFSTLEIQRTEQGDSAMYLCASSLERTSGSHEQYFGPGTRLTVT.